This entry lists 29 T cell receptor beta chains sequenced from one sample in a study of blood T cell repertoires in COVID-19 (dated by TCRdb to the early 2020s). Receptor amplification or capture employed the immunoSEQ multiplex PCR assay. As stored in TCRdb, this immuneACCESS dataset retains in-frame rearrangements with V and J assigned. A fraction of the clones does not appear; measured against another copy, unresolved V genes explain less than half of the discrepancy, and the remainder lacks a known reason. Within this sample are 150,000 or so clones, with roughly 82% of them counted one time only. The ten largest clonotypes hold around 7% of the sample. The sample was peripheral blood. Every receptor here comes from a middle-aged woman with COVID-19, enrolled during active disease.

As DNA, the CDR3 is TGCAGCGTTGATGGAGGACCGACAGATACGCAGTATTTT. The encoded protein is CSVDGGPTDTQYF. This rearrangement joins TRBV29-1 to TRBJ2-3, with D possibly being TRBD2 (5 bases). CDR1 and CDR2 from the germline V gene are SQVTM and ANQGSEA. V was shortened by 3 bases and J by 3 bases, with 10 bases between the two germline ends. The CDR3 runs 13 residues.

This clone was recorded only once. V and J are TRBV3-1 (or the pseudogene TRBV3-2) and TRBJ2-3; TRBD1 matches at 8 bases. Trimming took 5 bases from V and 4 from J; bases not matched to a gene: 5. Germline V lookup: CDR1 LGHDT, CDR2 YNNKEL (reference sequence). The CDR3 totals 14 residues. In DNA, the CDR3 is TGTGCCAGCAGCGACAGGGGAGGATCAGATACGCAGTATTTT. Its translation: CASSDRGGSDTQYF.

This chain joins TRBV28 and TRBJ1-6, with TRBD1 matching 8 bases. The germline CDR1 and CDR2 sequences are MDHEN and SYDVKM. J was trimmed by 10 bases and V by 5 bases; bases with no gene match: 13. The CDR3 has 16 amino acids. CDR3 residues: CASSPITGTGDSPLHF. The CDR3 DNA reads as TGTGCCAGCAGTCCGATAACCGGGACAGGTGACTCACCCCTCCACTTT.

The J gene is TRBJ1-1, the V gene TRBV6-5; D is uncertain. The germline V and J ends were trimmed by 6 bases and 4 bases, with 15 bases remaining between them. The germline V gene encodes CDR1 MNHEY and CDR2 SVGAGI. The CDR3 contains 14 residues. The CDR3 here is CASSAGVMGTEAFF. As DNA, the CDR3 is TGTGCCAGCAGCGCCGGGGTGATGGGCACTGAAGCTTTCTTT.

The chain recombines TRBV5-5 with TRBJ2-7; D perhaps matches TRBD1 (5 bases). This CDR3 is 14 amino acids long. V dropped 2 bases and J dropped 3 bases, with 12 bases sitting between them. The V gene's germline CDR1 is SGHKS and CDR2 YYEKEE (reference sequence). CDR3 DNA: TGTGCCAGCAGCTTCGGAGACAGAGACTACGAGCAGTACGTC. Translating it yields CASSFGDRDYEQYV.

This chain links TRBV28 with TRBJ1-5; 8 bases map to TRBD1. Germline assignment: CDR1 MDHEN and CDR2 SYDVKM. The CDR3 extends over 14 amino acids. With 5 bases clipped from V and 6 bases from J, the junction kept 6 bases outside the gene matches. The chain's CDR3 is CASSLDREGQPQHF. CDR3 nucleotide sequence: TGTGCCAGCAGTCTGGACAGGGAGGGTCAGCCCCAGCATTTT.

The genes are TRBV11-2 and TRBJ2-4, with D hard to call. Trimming removed 1 base at V and 6 bases at J, with 16 bases between. The CDR3 runs 16 residues. Germline assignment: CDR1 SGHAT and CDR2 FQNNGV. CDR3 sequence reads: CASSLAPRGSLNIQYF. In DNA, the CDR3 is TGTGCCAGCAGCTTAGCCCCAAGAGGTTCGTTAAACATTCAGTACTTC. Based on the CDR3 plus reference TRBV11-2 and TRBJ2-4, the full variable domain is EAGVAQSPRYKIIEKRQSVAFWCNPISGHATLYWYQQILGQGPKLLIQFQNNGVVDDSQLPKDRFSAERLKGVDSTLKIQPAKLEDSAVYLCASSLAPRGSLNIQYFGAGTRLSVL.

The V gene is TRBV6-4, the J gene TRBJ2-3; 7 bases align to TRBD1. CDR1 and CDR2 (germline): MRHNA, SNTAGT. V shed 4 bases and J 4 bases; nucleotides not matched to a gene: 2. This CDR3 is 13 amino acids long. The CDR3 reads CASSADRADTQYF. Here the CDR3 DNA reads TGTGCCAGCAGTGCCGACAGGGCAGATACGCAGTATTTT.

A note on this clone: A read error may explain this, as a much larger clone is one base away. The chain has TRBV6-5 and TRBJ2-1, with 10 bases matching TRBD2. J gave up 6 bases and V 5 bases, and 1 base lay outside the gene matches. Germline-derived CDR1 and CDR2 are MNHEY and SVGAGI. This CDR3 is 13 amino acids long. CDR3: CASSSGRANEQFF. The CDR3 DNA sequence: TGTGCCAGCAGTAGCGGGAGGGCCAATGAGCAGTTCTTC.

V usage is TRBV27 and J usage is TRBJ2-5; TRBD1 agrees at 9 bases. The CDR3 consists of 14 residues. The ends lost 3 bases at V and 7 bases at J; junction bases unmatched: 6. Germline V CDR1 and CDR2: MNHEY, SMNVEV (reference sequence). As DNA, the CDR3 is TGTGCCAGCAGTTTGAACAGGGACAGGGTGACCCAGTACTTC. This translates into CASSLNRDRVTQYF.

V usage is TRBV7-9 and J usage is TRBJ2-1; TRBD2 might be the D (5 bases). The V end was cut by 5 bases, the J end by 6 bases, with 17 bases between. CDR1 and CDR2 (germline): SEHNR, FQNEAQ (reference sequence). The CDR3 runs 15 residues. The CDR3 spells CASSPEGSRGNEQFF. Written as DNA, the CDR3 is TGTGCCAGCAGCCCCGAAGGGAGTCGAGGCAATGAGCAGTTCTTC.

This sequence joins TRBV7-6 and TRBJ2-1, with 11 bases identical to TRBD2. J lost 1 base, V lost 3 bases, and 5 bases had no gene match. CDR1 and CDR2 from the germline V gene are SGHVS and FNYEAQ. The CDR3 spans 17 residues. The CDR3 reads CASSFILAGGSYNEQFF. CDR3 nucleotides: TGTGCCAGCAGCTTCATCCTAGCGGGAGGTTCCTACAATGAGCAGTTCTTC.

This clone was seen a handful of times. The chain carries TRBV30 and TRBJ2-6; 9 bases map to TRBD1. The length of the CDR3 is 17 residues. V gave up 4 bases and J gave up 4 bases; unmatched junction bases: 11. The germline V gene encodes CDR1 GTSNPN and CDR2 SVGIG (reference sequence). The CDR3 nucleotides read TGTGCCTGGACCCGCGGGACAGGGAGCTCCGGGGCCAACGTCCTGACTTTC. This sequence encodes CAWTRGTGSSGANVLTF.

This CDR3 reads CARRTGMGDTQYF. In DNA form, the CDR3 reads TGTGCCAGAAGGACAGGGATGGGGGATACGCAGTATTTT. This rearrangement joins TRBV5-3 to TRBJ2-3; 7 bases match TRBD1. TRBV5-3 is designated an ORF whose function remains uncertain. The ends lost 5 bases at V and 6 bases at J; junction bases unmatched: 6. The CDR3 extends over 13 amino acids.

This chain joins TRBV12-5 and TRBJ2-2; 8 bases are a match to TRBD1. There are 16 residues in the CDR3. CDR1 LGHNT and CDR2 FRNRAP come from the germline V gene. Unmatched junction bases numbered 5, after V lost 1 base and J lost 4 bases. CDR3 protein: CASGLDVRGLTGELFF. CDR3 nucleotides: TGTGCTAGTGGTTTGGACGTCAGGGGGCTCACCGGGGAGCTGTTTTTT.

This clone was seen only a few times. V gene TRBV6-5 combines with J gene TRBJ2-7; 7 bases fit TRBD1. This CDR3 has 11 residues. Trimming took 6 bases from V and 12 from J; bases not matched to a gene: 8. Germline V CDR1 and CDR2: MNHEY, SVGAGI. CDR3 coding DNA: TGTGCCAGCAGCCTTGACAGGGTCATGTACTTC. Protein product: CASSLDRVMYF.

V and J are TRBV24-1 and TRBJ2-7; D ambiguous. Germline values: CDR1 KGHDR, CDR2 SFDVKD. The V gene lost 9 bases and the J gene lost 3 bases, with 17 bases spanning the gap. This CDR3 spans 14 amino acids. CDR3 region: CATLDSPLDYEQYV. DNA for the CDR3: TGTGCCACCCTTGACTCACCGCTCGACTACGAGCAGTACGTC.

The CDR3 is CASSQVAGGHGELFF. The CDR3 DNA sequence: TGTGCCAGCAGCCAAGTGGCAGGGGGCCACGGGGAGCTGTTTTTT. This rearrangement joins TRBV14 to TRBJ2-2; 8 positions match TRBD1. The ends lost 1 base at V and 7 bases at J; junction bases unmatched: 5. Germline V gene sequence: CDR1 SGHDN, CDR2 FVKESK. The CDR3 covers 15 residues.

The rearrangement uses TRBV11-2 and TRBJ1-2, with D hard to call. Per germline, CDR1 SGHAT and CDR2 FQNNGV. This CDR3 spans 13 amino acids. Between the trimmed V and J ends, which lost 4 bases and 9 bases, there was a span of 15 bases. CDR3 sequence: CASSSLAGDSYTF. DNA of the CDR3: TGTGCCAGCAGCTCCCTGGCTGGCGACAGCTACACCTTC.

This chain uses TRBV3-1 (or the pseudogene TRBV3-2) with TRBJ2-3, with a possible D match to TRBD2 (7 bases). This CDR3 spans 15 amino acids. V was shortened by 3 bases and J by 8 bases, with 18 bases between the two germline ends. Germline V gene lookup returns CDR1 LGHDT and CDR2 YNNKEL (reference sequence). Written as DNA, the CDR3 is TGTGCCAGCAGCCACAGGGGCGGGGGAAGTTCTACGCAGTATTTT. Its protein is CASSHRGGGSSTQYF.

This clone was detected many times. The chain links TRBV4-2 to TRBJ2-1; TRBD2 matches 7 bases. The V segment lost 0 bases and the J segment 11 bases; nucleotides outside the gene matches: 13. The CDR3 length is 16 residues. Germline CDR1 is LGHNA and CDR2 is YNFKEQ. DNA of the CDR3: TGTGCCAGCAGCCAAGATGGGTCTGTCTGGGGGACTAAGCAGTTCTTC. This translates into CASSQDGSVWGTKQFF.

This clone was seen just once. This chain uses TRBV3-1 (or the pseudogene TRBV3-2) with TRBJ1-5, with D perhaps TRBD1 (6 bases). V was clipped by 5 bases and J by 7 bases, with 15 bases between them. From germline, CDR1 is LGHDT and CDR2 YNNKEL (reference sequence). There are 14 residues in the CDR3. CDR3 sequence: CASSSGESRQPQHF. CDR3 bases: TGTGCCAGCAGCTCAGGGGAAAGTAGACAGCCCCAGCATTTT.

This clone was seen once. The genes are TRBV15 and TRBJ1-1; perhaps TRBD1 as D (6 bases). This CDR3 region has 15 residues. Germline V lookup: CDR1 LNHNV, CDR2 YYDKDF (reference sequence). V shed 0 bases and J shed 1 base, with 9 bases lying between them. This chain's CDR3 is CATSRDTGPNTEAFF. DNA of the CDR3: TGTGCCACCAGCAGAGATACAGGGCCGAACACTGAAGCTTTCTTT.

The chain employs TRBV19 and TRBJ2-1; a weak D match, TRBD1 (7 bases). V lost 6 bases and J lost 6, with 15 bases in between. Germline V gene sequence: CDR1 LNHDA, CDR2 SQIVND (reference sequence). The length of the CDR3 is 14 residues. The CDR3 loop reads CASRRRGRGNEQFF. The CDR3 DNA follows: TGTGCCAGTAGAAGGAGGGGGCGGGGCAATGAGCAGTTCTTC.

V is TRBV2 and J is TRBJ1-6; no reliable D call. Looked up from germline, CDR1 is SNHLY and CDR2 is FYNNEI. The CDR3 is made up of 15 amino acids. The V and J ends lost 5 bases and 7 bases respectively, with 15 bases between them. The CDR3 DNA sequence: TGTGCCAGCAGTTCGAGGGAGGTGTTGAATTCACCCCTCCACTTT. Translated, it gives CASSSREVLNSPLHF.

The chain employs TRBV2 and TRBJ2-3, with TRBD1 matching over 8 bases. After removal of 6 bases from V and 3 bases from J, the junction contained 8 bases not matched to a gene. Germline CDR1 and CDR2: SNHLY and FYNNEI. The CDR3 sequence is 15 residues long. DNA for the CDR3: TGTGCCAGCAGACCCGACAGGGGCCGGACAGATACGCAGTATTTT. Its translation: CASRPDRGRTDTQYF.

Many counts were recorded for this clone. The V and J genes are TRBV7-9 and TRBJ1-2; the D gene is possibly TRBD1 (5 bases). The CDR3 is made up of 16 amino acids. V lost 5 bases to trimming and J lost 0 bases, with 16 bases between them. CDR1 is SEHNR, CDR2 FQNEAQ, per germline (reference sequence). This chain's CDR3 is CASSELNRQTNYGYTF. The CDR3 DNA reads TGTGCCAGCAGCGAATTGAACAGGCAAACTAACTATGGCTACACCTTC.

The chain links TRBV28 to TRBJ1-1; D is perhaps TRBD1 (6 bases). CDR1 and CDR2 (germline): MDHEN, SYDVKM. The CDR3 has 15 residues. Deletions cut 6 bases from V and 5 bases from J, with 19 bases between. This chain's CDR3 is CASSRGTTGRTEAFF. The CDR3 DNA reads TGTGCCAGCAGCCGTGGGACGACAGGAAGAACTGAAGCTTTCTTT. Filled out from reference TRBV28 and TRBJ1-1, the complete variable domain reads DVKVTQSSRYLVKRTGEKVFLECVQDMDHENMFWYRQDPGLGLRLIYFSYDVKMKEKGDIPEGYSVSREKKERFSLILESASTNQTSMYLCASSRGTTGRTEAFFGQGTRLTVV.

V and J are TRBV4-1 and TRBJ2-3, with TRBD1 matching 8 bases. With 2 bases clipped from V and 6 bases from J, the junction kept 4 bases outside the gene matches. CDR1 is MGHRA, CDR2 YSYEKL, per germline. The CDR3 sequence is 14 residues long. The CDR3 coding sequence is TGCGCCAGCAGCCAATATCAGGGGGCGGATACGCAGTATTTT. This sequence encodes CASSQYQGADTQYF.